This T cell receptor (beta chain) was captured by sequencing in a study of cytomegalovirus exposure and HLA in healthy donors. The PCR made use of 60 Vbeta and 13 Jbeta primers. The table came from immunoSEQ multiplex PCR; TCRdb's copy has only in-frame clones and leaves some out. The data hold more than 95,000 clones, with around 70% observed a single time. This CDR3 region has 16 residues. Germline trimming cut 5 bases from V and 4 bases from J; bases unmatched to any gene: 10. Germline V gene lookup returns CDR1 SGHAT and CDR2 FQNNGV. This sequence originates from a man in his forties in good health and CMV-seropositive. Sequencing was carried out using PBMCs. This sequence joins TRBV11-2 and TRBJ1-3; TRBD1 agrees at 8 bases. In DNA form, the CDR3 reads TGTGCCAGCAGCCAAGACAGGGGCCGCGGGGGAAACACCATATATTTT. Its protein is CASSQDRGRGGNTIYF.